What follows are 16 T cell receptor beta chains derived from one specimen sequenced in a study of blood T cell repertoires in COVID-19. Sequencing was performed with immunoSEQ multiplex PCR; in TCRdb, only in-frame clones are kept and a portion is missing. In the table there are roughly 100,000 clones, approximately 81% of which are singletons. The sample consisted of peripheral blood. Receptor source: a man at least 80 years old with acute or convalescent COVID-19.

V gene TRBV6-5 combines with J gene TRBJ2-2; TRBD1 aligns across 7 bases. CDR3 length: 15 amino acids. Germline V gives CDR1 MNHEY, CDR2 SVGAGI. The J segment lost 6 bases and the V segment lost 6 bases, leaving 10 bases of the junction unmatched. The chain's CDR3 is CASRARTGKPGELFF. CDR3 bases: TGTGCCAGCAGAGCAAGGACAGGAAAGCCCGGGGAGCTGTTTTTT.

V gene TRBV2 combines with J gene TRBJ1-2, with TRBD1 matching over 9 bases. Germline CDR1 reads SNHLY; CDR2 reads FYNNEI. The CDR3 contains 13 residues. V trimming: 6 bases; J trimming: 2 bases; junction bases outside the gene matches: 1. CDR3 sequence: CASRGTGNYGYTF. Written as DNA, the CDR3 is TGTGCCAGCAGGGGGACAGGGAACTATGGCTACACCTTC.

CDR3 DNA sequence: TGCGCCAGCAGCTTGGCGACAGGGGACTATGGCTACACCTTC. Encoded protein: CASSLATGDYGYTF. This chain links TRBV5-1 with TRBJ1-2; 8 bases are shared with TRBD1. Trimming cost V 0 bases and J 3 bases; bases outside gene matches: 1. Germline-derived CDR1 and CDR2 are SGHRS and YFSETQ. The CDR3 consists of 14 residues.

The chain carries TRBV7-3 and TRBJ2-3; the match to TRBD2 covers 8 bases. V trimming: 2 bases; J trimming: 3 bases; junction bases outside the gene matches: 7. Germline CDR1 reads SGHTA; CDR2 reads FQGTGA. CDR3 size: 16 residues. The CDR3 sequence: CASSLYTSGTTDTQYF. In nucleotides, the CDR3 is TGTGCCAGCAGCTTATACACTAGCGGAACGACAGATACGCAGTATTTT.

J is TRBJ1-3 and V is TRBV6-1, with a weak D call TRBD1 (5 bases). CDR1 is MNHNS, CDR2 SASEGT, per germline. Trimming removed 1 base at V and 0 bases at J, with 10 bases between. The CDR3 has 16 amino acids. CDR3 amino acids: CASSEGQPNSGNTIYF. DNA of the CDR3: TGTGCCAGCAGTGAAGGACAGCCGAACTCTGGAAACACCATATATTTT.

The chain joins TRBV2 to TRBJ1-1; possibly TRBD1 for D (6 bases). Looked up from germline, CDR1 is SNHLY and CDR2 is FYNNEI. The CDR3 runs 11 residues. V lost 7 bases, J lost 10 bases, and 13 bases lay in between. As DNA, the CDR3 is TGTGCCAGCAATCAGGGGTTCGTAGCTTTCTTT. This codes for CASNQGFVAFF.

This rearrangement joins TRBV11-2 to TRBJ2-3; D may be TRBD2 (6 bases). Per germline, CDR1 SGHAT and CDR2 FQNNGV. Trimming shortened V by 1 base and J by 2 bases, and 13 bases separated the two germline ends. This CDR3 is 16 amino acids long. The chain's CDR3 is CASSLGAGLNTDTQYF. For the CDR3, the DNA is TGTGCCAGCAGCTTAGGCGCGGGACTCAACACAGATACGCAGTATTTT.

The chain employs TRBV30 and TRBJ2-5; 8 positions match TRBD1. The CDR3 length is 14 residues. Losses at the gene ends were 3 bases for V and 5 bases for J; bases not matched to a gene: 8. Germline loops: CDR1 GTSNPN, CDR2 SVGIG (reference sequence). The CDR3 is CAWRQPGGRETQYF. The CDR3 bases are TGTGCCTGGAGGCAACCAGGGGGCCGGGAGACCCAGTACTTC.

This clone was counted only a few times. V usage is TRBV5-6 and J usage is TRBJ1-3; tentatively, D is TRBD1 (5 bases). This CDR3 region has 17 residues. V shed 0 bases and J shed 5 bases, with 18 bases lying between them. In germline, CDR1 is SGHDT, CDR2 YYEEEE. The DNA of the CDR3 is TGTGCCAGCAGCTTGGCCTCGTTTCAGGGATGGAGAAACACCATATATTTT. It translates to CASSLASFQGWRNTIYF.

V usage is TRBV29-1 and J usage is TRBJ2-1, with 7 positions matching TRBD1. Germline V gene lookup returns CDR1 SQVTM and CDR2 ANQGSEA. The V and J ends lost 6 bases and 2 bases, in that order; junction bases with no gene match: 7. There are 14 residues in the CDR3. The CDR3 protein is CSVEGAPTYNEQFF. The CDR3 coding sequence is TGCAGCGTCGAGGGGGCCCCAACCTACAATGAGCAGTTCTTC.

The CDR3 nucleotides read TGCAGTGCTAGAGAGTACTACGAGCAGTACTTC. Protein product: CSAREYYEQYF. This chain connects TRBV20-1 to TRBJ2-7, with D hard to call. This CDR3 has 11 residues. V lost 0 bases and J 3 bases, leaving 3 bases between the germline ends. Germline CDR1 DFQATT, CDR2 SNEGSKA (reference sequence).

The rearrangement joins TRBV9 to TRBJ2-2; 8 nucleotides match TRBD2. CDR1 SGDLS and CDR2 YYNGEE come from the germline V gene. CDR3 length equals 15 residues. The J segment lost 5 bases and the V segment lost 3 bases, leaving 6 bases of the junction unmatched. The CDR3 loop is CASSASGSGTGELFF. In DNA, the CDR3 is TGTGCCAGCAGCGCGAGCGGGAGCGGGACCGGGGAGCTGTTTTTT. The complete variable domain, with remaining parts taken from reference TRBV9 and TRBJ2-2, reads DSGVTQTPKHLITATGQRVTLRCSPRSGDLSVYWYQQSLDQGLQFLIQYYNGEERAKGNILERFSAQQFPDLHSELNLSSLELGDSALYFCASSASGSGTGELFFGEGSRLTVL.

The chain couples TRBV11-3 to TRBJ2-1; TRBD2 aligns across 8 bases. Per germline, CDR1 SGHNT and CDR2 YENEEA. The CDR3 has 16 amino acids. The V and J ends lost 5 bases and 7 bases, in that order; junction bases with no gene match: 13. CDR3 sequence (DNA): TGTGCCAGCAGCCTCGCGGGGGGACCCGGGAGAAATGAGCAGTTCTTC. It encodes CASSLAGGPGRNEQFF.

Here the CDR3 reads CASSLGTDTYGYTF. The DNA for the CDR3 is TGCGCCAGCAGCCTCGGGACAGATACCTATGGCTACACCTTC. The gene calls are TRBV5-1 and TRBJ1-2; TRBD1 matches 7 bases. Germline V gene sequence: CDR1 SGHRS, CDR2 YFSETQ. The CDR3 is 14 amino acids. J was trimmed by 4 bases and V by 4 bases; bases with no gene match: 7. The full variable domain, rest sourced from reference TRBV5-1 and TRBJ1-2, is KAGVTQTPRYLIKTRGQQVTLSCSPISGHRSVSWYQQTPGQGLQFLFEYFSETQRNKGNFPGRFSGRQFSNSRSEMNVSTLELGDSALYLCASSLGTDTYGYTFGSGTRLTVV.

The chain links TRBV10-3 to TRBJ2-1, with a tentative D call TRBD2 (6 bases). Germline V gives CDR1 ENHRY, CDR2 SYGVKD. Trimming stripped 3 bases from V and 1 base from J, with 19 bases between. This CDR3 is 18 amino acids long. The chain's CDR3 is CAISDQLSGTQSYNEQFF. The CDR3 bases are TGTGCCATCAGTGATCAGTTATCCGGGACTCAATCCTACAATGAGCAGTTCTTC.

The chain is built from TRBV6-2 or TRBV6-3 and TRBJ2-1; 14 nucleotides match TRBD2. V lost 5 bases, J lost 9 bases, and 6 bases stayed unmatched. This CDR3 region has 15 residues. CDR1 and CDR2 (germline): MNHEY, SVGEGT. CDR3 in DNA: TGTGCCAGCAGTGGGACTAGCGGGAGTCGGGGTGAGCAGTTCTTC. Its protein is CASSGTSGSRGEQFF.